Each of the 3 T cell receptor beta chains below was sequenced from the same sample in a study of blood T cell repertoires in COVID-19. The assay was immunoSEQ multiplex PCR, and TCRdb's table has in-frame clones only and misses some. The sample includes roughly 360,000 clones, approximately 77% seen only once; the top ten take around 1%. Sequenced: peripheral blood. The receptor source for this set is a human donor with acute or convalescent COVID-19. The donor label of this sample is uncertain.

The rearrangement uses TRBV6-2 or TRBV6-3 and TRBJ1-4; tentative D call: TRBD1 (6 bases). Deletions cut 0 bases from V and 7 bases from J, with 15 bases between. This CDR3 has 16 residues. CDR1 is MNHEY, CDR2 SVGEGT, per germline. In DNA form, the CDR3 reads TGTGCCAGCAGTTACTCGTCCCAGGGGCTAACTGAAAAACTGTTTTTT. Translation gives CASSYSSQGLTEKLFF.

This clone was found a few times. CDR3 residues: CASSFSDSTYGYTF. DNA of the CDR3: TGTGCCAGCAGCTTCTCCGACAGTACCTATGGCTACACCTTC. The genes are TRBV7-2 and TRBJ1-2, with a tentative D call TRBD1 (5 bases). This CDR3 is 14 amino acids long. The V gene lost 3 bases and the J gene lost 4 bases, with 12 bases spanning the gap. Per germline, CDR1 SGHTA and CDR2 FQGNSA.

The chain employs TRBV28 and TRBJ2-7; 10 bases line up with TRBD2. Per germline, CDR1 MDHEN and CDR2 SYDVKM. Trimming removed 6 bases from V and 2 bases from J; junction bases left unmatched: 7. CDR3 length equals 15 residues. CDR3 region: CASRPQAGGPYEQYF. The CDR3 bases are TGTGCCAGCAGACCACAAGCGGGAGGGCCCTACGAGCAGTACTTC.